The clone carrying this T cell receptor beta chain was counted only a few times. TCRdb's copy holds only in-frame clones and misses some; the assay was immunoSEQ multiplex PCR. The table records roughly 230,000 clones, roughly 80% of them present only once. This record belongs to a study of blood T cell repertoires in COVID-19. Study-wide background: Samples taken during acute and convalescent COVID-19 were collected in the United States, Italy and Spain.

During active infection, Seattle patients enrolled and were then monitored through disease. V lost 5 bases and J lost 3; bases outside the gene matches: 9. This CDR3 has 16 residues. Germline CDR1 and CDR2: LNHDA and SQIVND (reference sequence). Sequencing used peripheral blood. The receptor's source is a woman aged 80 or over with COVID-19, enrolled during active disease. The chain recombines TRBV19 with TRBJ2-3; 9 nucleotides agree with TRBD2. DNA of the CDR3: TGTGCCAGTAGTCCTAAGGGACTAGCTTCAACAGATACGCAGTATTTT. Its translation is CASSPKGLASTDTQYF. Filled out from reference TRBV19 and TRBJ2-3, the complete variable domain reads DGGITQSPKYLFRKEGQNVTLSCEQNLNHDAMYWYRQDPGQGLRLIYYSQIVNDFQKGDIAEGYSVSREKKESFPLTVTSAQKNPTAFYLCASSPKGLASTDTQYFGPGTRLTVL.